The source of this T cell receptor beta chain is a study of identical twins. Regarding the study as a whole: Carriage of fewer insertions was seen in abundant cord blood beta clonotypes, whereas memory repertoires showed none.

For this clonotype: Its antigen remains unidentified.

The CDR3 length is 13 residues. Germline loops: CDR1 SGHRS, CDR2 YFSETQ. Trimming removed 3 bases at V and 4 bases at J, with 10 bases between. Carrying unique molecular identifiers, the cDNA also gained a universal primer site through template switching. TCRdb fed the 5' RACE reads into MiXCR, producing one record per CDR3 protein. In the table there are about 470,000 distinct CDR3 sequences, around 24% of which are singletons. This sample also belongs to another study, concerning T cells expressing NK-cell markers. That source reports: According to the study, TCR beta repertoires originated from sorted CD3+CD56+NKG2C+, CD3+CD56+NKG2C- and CD3+CD56-NKG2C+ T cells. Seropositivity for HCMV was found in seven of the eight sequenced donors, with one seronegative.

The clonotype originates from a woman in her late teens or twenties in good health. The rearrangement uses TRBV5-1 and TRBJ1-2; D might be TRBD1 (6 bases). The sequenced sample consisted of CD4+ T cells sorted from blood. CDR3 in amino acids: CASSYTGLYGYTF. In DNA, the CDR3 is TGCGCCAGCAGCTATACAGGGCTCTATGGCTACACCTTC.